This T cell receptor beta chain is from a study of regulatory T cells in long-lasting Graves disease. The time point: newly diagnosed GD, antithyroid drugs for less than 3 months. Researchers made the TCR library from RNA that was extracted from PBMCs. Germline lookup yields CDR1 LGHDT and CDR2 YNNKEL (reference sequence). V dropped 2 bases and J dropped 0; count of bases not matched to a gene: 5. CDR3 length: 17 residues. Both iRepertoire HTBI primers and Arm-PCR of CDR3 regions were used to build the TCR beta libraries. MiXCR, run by TCRdb on the multiplex PCR reads, gives a single entry per CDR3 protein. The table has about 540,000 distinct CDR3 sequences, less than 15% seen once. These records were also assigned to another study, of T cells in Graves' hyperthyroidism and ophthalmopathy. Per that study: Clonotypes that were expanded in thyroid above 0.001 mostly appeared in blood too.

This receptor was taken from a man aged 25 to 40 with Graves disease. The chain is built from TRBV3-1 and TRBJ2-3, with 10 nucleotides matching TRBD2. Source: peripheral blood mononuclear cells (PBMCs), taken at new diagnosis, from a patient treated with antithyroid drugs. Here the CDR3 reads CASSQRSSGSSTDTQYF. For the CDR3, the DNA is TGTGCCAGCAGCCAAAGATCTAGCGGGAGTAGCACAGATACGCAGTATTTT.